Sequencing of this TCR beta chain was carried out in a study of PD-L1 blockade in urothelial cancer. Study-wide background: About nine tenths of the roughly 30 patients were men whose urothelial cancer was bladder-origin. Samples of blood were analyzed 3 weeks (second dose) and 6 weeks after treatment start. Each blood sample yielded a median of around 130,000 T cells.

Between the trimmed V and J ends, which lost 0 bases and 4 bases, there was a span of 10 bases. CDR3 length equals 14 residues. Per germline, CDR1 ENHRY and CDR2 SYGVKD. Locally advanced or metastatic urothelial carcinoma affected the patients. TCRdb's table, derived via immunoSEQ multiplex PCR, lists solely in-frame clones and lacks some. The sample holds 35,000 to 50,000 clones, approximately 90% seen once. The chain links TRBV10-3 to TRBJ2-7; D gene ambiguous. The sequences come from PBMCs, collected around atezolizumab (anti-PD-L1) treatment. This receptor was obtained from a woman aged 60 to 75 with urothelial cancer. The DNA for the CDR3 is TGTGCCATCAGTGAGTCGCGGCAGAATTACGAGCAGTACTTC. Its translation is CAISESRQNYEQYF.